This record looks at one TCR beta chain sequence and its context. The target antigen is unknown. V lost 0 bases, J lost 5 bases, and 10 bases lay in between. From germline, CDR1 is WSHSY and CDR2 SAAADI. The CDR3 covers 14 residues. This sample is drawn from a study of T cell responses to AZD1222 COVID-19 vaccine. General study findings and limits: Spike was spanned by vaccine-associated CD4 TCRs, which were dominant at 160-218 and 743-854. Rises in breadth and depth of Spike-specific TCRs came after two AZD1222 doses. AZD1222 recipients seropositive at baseline numbered only 5 or 6. It should be noted that donors were predominantly white British and more often female, and clonal diversity was possibly underestimated.

Assay used: immunoSEQ multiplex PCR; TCRdb lists only in-frame clones, some missing. The profile shows about 200,000 clones, about 93% of them singletons. This receptor was identified in an adult in good health. The starting material was peripheral blood, obtained on day 0 of MenACWY control vaccination. V gene TRBV10-2 combines with J gene TRBJ2-5; D ambiguous. Here the CDR3 reads CASSESAGLETQYF. Written as DNA, the CDR3 is TGCGCCAGCAGTGAGTCCGCAGGTCTGGAGACCCAGTACTTC.